Each of the 18 T cell receptor beta chains below was sequenced from the same sample in a study of cytomegalovirus exposure and HLA in healthy donors. This PCR relied on a set of 60 Vbeta primers and 13 Jbeta primers. Clones were read by immunoSEQ multiplex PCR, and TCRdb kept only the in-frame ones, dropping some. Among more than 150,000 clones listed, roughly 78% were seen once. Sequences were obtained from PBMCs. These receptors were collected from a girl under 18 in good health and CMV-seropositive.

This chain uses TRBV4-3 with TRBJ1-6, with a possible D match to TRBD1 (5 bases). From germline, CDR1 is LGHNA and CDR2 YSLEER. This CDR3 has 17 residues. The germline V and J ends were trimmed by 0 bases and 1 base, with 10 bases remaining between them. The CDR3 bases are TGCGCCAGCAGCCAAGACCGAGCAGGGTCCTATAATTCACCCCTCCACTTT. Protein sequence: CASSQDRAGSYNSPLHF.

The DNA for the CDR3 is TGTGCCACCAGTCCGGGACAGGGGGATAATTCACCCCTCCACTTT. It specifies CATSPGQGDNSPLHF. The chain recombines TRBV15 with TRBJ1-6, with 11 positions matching TRBD1. This CDR3 spans 15 amino acids. The germline CDR1 and CDR2 sequences are LNHNV and YYDKDF (reference sequence). The trim removed 6 bases at V and 5 bases at J, leaving 3 bases unmatched.

The CDR3 DNA reads as TGTGCCAGCAGCGTAGGGCGGACTAGCGGAGATACAGATACGCAGTATTTT. It is translated as CASSVGRTSGDTDTQYF. The chain is built from TRBV9 and TRBJ2-3; 10 bases match TRBD2. Trimming removed 0 bases from V and 3 bases from J; junction bases left unmatched: 7. CDR3 length: 17 amino acids. CDR1 SGDLS and CDR2 YYNGEE come from the germline V gene.

V gene TRBV4-3 combines with J gene TRBJ1-2; 7 bases line up with TRBD1. V lost 0 bases and J lost 0; bases outside the gene matches: 7. CDR3 length equals 17 residues. From germline, CDR1 is LGHNA and CDR2 YSLEER. The CDR3 reads CASSQDRKGGANYGYTF. DNA of the CDR3: TGCGCCAGCAGCCAAGATCGTAAAGGGGGCGCTAACTATGGCTACACCTTC.

The gene calls are TRBV6-6 and TRBJ1-1; 7 positions agree with TRBD1. CDR1 is MNHNY and CDR2 is SVGAGI in the germline V gene (reference sequence). Trimming removed 4 bases from V and 5 bases from J; junction bases left unmatched: 4. The CDR3 sequence is 13 residues long. In DNA, the CDR3 is TGTGCCAGCAGTTCAGGGGGGCGGACTGAAGCTTTCTTT. Translation gives CASSSGGRTEAFF.

The chain carries TRBV7-9 and TRBJ1-1; D is perhaps TRBD1 (6 bases). This CDR3 has 13 residues. CDR1 SEHNR and CDR2 FQNEAQ come from the germline V gene (reference sequence). Trimming stripped 7 bases from V and 0 bases from J, with 9 bases between. Here the CDR3 DNA reads TGTGCCAGCAACAGACAGGTGAACACTGAAGCTTTCTTT. This gives the protein CASNRQVNTEAFF.

The chain employs TRBV7-8 and TRBJ2-4; D gene unclear. Deletions cut 5 bases from V and 5 bases from J, with 13 bases between. CDR1 is SGHVS, CDR2 FQNEAQ, per germline. The CDR3 has 14 amino acids. The CDR3 is CASSPQVRQNIQYF. CDR3 coding DNA: TGTGCCAGCAGCCCCCAGGTTCGGCAAAACATTCAGTACTTC.

The CDR3: CASSLGLAGTGELFF. Written as DNA, the CDR3 is TGCGCCAGCAGCTTGGGACTAGCGGGGACCGGGGAGCTGTTTTTT. The chain couples TRBV5-1 to TRBJ2-2; 11 bases fit TRBD2. Trimming at V came to 0 bases and at J to 5 bases, leaving 0 bases not matched to a gene. Per the germline V gene, CDR1 is SGHRS and CDR2 is YFSETQ. The CDR3 has 15 residues.

This clone was observed a single time. The J gene is TRBJ1-2, the V gene TRBV7-9, with TRBD1 identical over 7 bases. With V trimmed by 5 bases and J by 4 bases, 4 bases remained unmatched. CDR3 length: 13 amino acids. Per germline, CDR1 SEHNR and CDR2 FQNEAQ (reference sequence). The CDR3 loop reads CASSPGTAYGYTF. The CDR3 nucleotides are TGTGCCAGCAGCCCAGGGACAGCCTATGGCTACACCTTC.

This rearrangement joins TRBV7-9 to TRBJ1-1; D perhaps matches TRBD1 (5 bases). There are 16 residues in the CDR3. Trimming removed 10 bases from V and 1 base from J, with 22 bases in between. CDR1 SEHNR and CDR2 FQNEAQ come from the germline V gene (reference sequence). The CDR3 protein is CATQPGFTGENTEAFF. The CDR3 nucleotides read TGTGCCACCCAGCCAGGGTTTACGGGGGAGAACACTGAAGCTTTCTTT.

This chain links TRBV6-5 with TRBJ2-5; the match to TRBD1 covers 7 bases. This CDR3 is 13 amino acids long. The germline gives CDR1 MNHEY, CDR2 SVGAGI. With 4 bases clipped from V and 7 bases from J, the junction kept 6 bases outside the gene matches. As DNA, the CDR3 is TGTGCCAGCAGTTCGGCACAGGGGCTGACCCAGTACTTC. It translates to CASSSAQGLTQYF.

The V gene is TRBV11-3, the J gene TRBJ1-1, with 8 bases identical to TRBD1. CDR1 SGHNT and CDR2 YENEEA come from the germline V gene. The V gene end was trimmed by 4 bases and the J gene end by 7 bases; junction bases not matched to a gene: 2. CDR3 size: 12 residues. In nucleotides, the CDR3 is TGTGCCAGCAGCTATGGACAGGGTGAAGCTTTCTTT. It codes for CASSYGQGEAFF.

This chain joins TRBV19 and TRBJ1-2; tentatively, D is TRBD1 (5 bases). CDR1 is LNHDA and CDR2 is SQIVND in the germline V gene (reference sequence). The V gene lost 7 bases and the J gene lost 4 bases, with 16 bases spanning the gap. The CDR3 is made up of 14 amino acids. CDR3 sequence reads: CASNDFQGSYGYTF. The CDR3 nucleotides are TGTGCCAGTAACGACTTTCAGGGCTCCTATGGCTACACCTTC.

V and J are TRBV5-5 and TRBJ1-2; TRBD1 might be the D (6 bases). Trimming left V 4 bases short and J 9 bases short, with 19 bases between. CDR3 length: 14 amino acids. Per the germline V gene, CDR1 is SGHKS and CDR2 is YYEKEE (reference sequence). CDR3 in amino acids: CASSRPGTSRSYTF. CDR3 in DNA: TGTGCCAGCAGCAGGCCCGGGACAAGTAGGAGCTACACCTTC.

This sequence joins TRBV14 and TRBJ1-5; 7 nucleotides line up with TRBD1. Germline assignment: CDR1 SGHDN and CDR2 FVKESK. V was clipped by 8 bases and J by 5 bases; unmatched bases: 9. The CDR3 contains 14 residues. DNA for the CDR3: TGTGCCAGCGCAGACAGGGTCTACGATCAGCCCCAGCATTTT. This encodes CASADRVYDQPQHF.

V is TRBV10-3 and J is TRBJ2-1; 8 nucleotides match TRBD2. The germline V gene has CDR1 ENHRY and CDR2 SYGVKD. This CDR3 has 17 residues. J gave up 2 bases and V 10 bases, and 16 bases lay outside the gene matches. CDR3 region: CATTPRGGDSTYNEQFF. For the CDR3, the DNA is TGTGCCACCACTCCCCGGGGGGGGGATAGTACCTACAATGAGCAGTTCTTC.

This chain joins TRBV9 and TRBJ1-1; maybe TRBD1 (6 bases). Germline CDR1 reads SGDLS; CDR2 reads YYNGEE. V was pared by 4 bases and J by 0 bases, with 10 bases between. The CDR3 totals 14 residues. CDR3 amino acids: CASSLGTMNTEAFF. Here the CDR3 DNA reads TGTGCCAGCAGCTTAGGGACAATGAACACTGAAGCTTTCTTT.

This clone was recorded a few times. The V and J genes are TRBV19 and TRBJ2-3; possibly TRBD2 for D (6 bases). Trimming left V 3 bases short and J 2 bases short, with 12 bases between. CDR1 and CDR2 (germline): LNHDA, SQIVND (reference sequence). This CDR3 contains 15 residues. CDR3 nucleotide sequence: TGTGCCAGTAGTATTCCTCCGGGACTCACAGATACGCAGTATTTT. Residues: CASSIPPGLTDTQYF.